The sequence of this T cell receptor (beta chain) was determined in a study of CD8+ T cells in alopecia areata. The study, taken as a whole, reports: Affected scalp, especially in alopecia totalis/universalis, had a higher clonality than normal scalp did.

Extraction and reverse transcription of RNA yielded cDNA as the sequencing template. Method: immunoSEQ multiplex PCR; TCRdb's copy keeps in-frame clones and lacks some. Here the sample spans about 200,000 clones, roughly 56% being singletons. A word on this clone: What it recognizes is unknown.

This TCR came from a human donor in good health. Source material: CD8+ T cells sorted from blood.

The CDR3 DNA is TGTGCCAGCAGCGTCACAGGGGGCCACAATGAGCAGTTCTTC. Protein sequence: CASSVTGGHNEQFF. The chain is built from TRBV7-7 and TRBJ2-1; 9 nucleotides align to TRBD1. Germline assignment: CDR1 SSHAT and CDR2 FNYEAQ (reference sequence). The CDR3 totals 14 residues. Trimming at V came to 5 bases and at J to 5 bases, leaving 4 bases not matched to a gene. Supplemented by reference TRBV7-7 and TRBJ2-1, the full variable domain reads GAGVSQSPRYKVTKRGQDVTLRCDPISSHATLYWYQQALGQGPEFLTYFNYEAQPDKSGLPSDRFSAERPEGSISTLTIQRTEQRDSAMYRCASSVTGGHNEQFFGPGTRLTVL.